This T cell receptor (beta chain) was observed in a study of shared clonotypes between healthy human individuals. General study points: When compared with the clonotypes that were shared by all four sorted-subset donors, the non-shared clonotypes turned out to have lower generation probabilities. Rarefaction analysis demonstrated incomplete sorted-subset sequencing notwithstanding large depth.

Remarks on this clone: Its antigen is still unknown. This sample also contains other DNA sequences that code for the same CDR3.

As defined, naive CD8 cells were CD45RO-negative and positively selected for CCR7, with terminally differentiated effector memory CD45RA+ cells excluded. Over several immunoSEQ plates, each subset's genomic DNA was distributed in even portions. Profiling relied on immunoSEQ multiplex PCR, and the TCRdb table lists in-frame clones only, not all of them. Among about 1,900,000 clones listed, about 95% were seen once. V dropped 4 bases and J dropped 0 bases, with 11 bases sitting between them. CDR1 is SGHNT, CDR2 YYREEE, per germline (reference sequence). The CDR3 runs 14 residues. Sequencing was done on a sample of naive CD8+ T cells sorted from blood. This receptor was obtained from a man younger than 35 in good health. The chain couples TRBV5-4 to TRBJ2-7; D tentatively reads TRBD1 or TRBD2 (5 bases each). DNA for the CDR3: TGTGCCAGCAGCCCCGGGACCCGCTCCTACGAGCAGTACTTC. It specifies CASSPGTRSYEQYF.